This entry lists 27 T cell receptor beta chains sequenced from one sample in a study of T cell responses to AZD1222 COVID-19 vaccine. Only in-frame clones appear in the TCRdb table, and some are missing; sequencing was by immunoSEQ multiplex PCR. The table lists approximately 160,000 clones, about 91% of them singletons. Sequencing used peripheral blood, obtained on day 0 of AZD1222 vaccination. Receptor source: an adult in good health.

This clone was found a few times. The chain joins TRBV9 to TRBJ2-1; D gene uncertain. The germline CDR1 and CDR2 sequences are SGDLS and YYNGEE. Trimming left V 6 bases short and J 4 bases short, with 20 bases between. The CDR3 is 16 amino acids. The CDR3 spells CASNLPPTSVYNEQFF. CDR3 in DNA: TGTGCCAGCAACTTACCCCCGACGTCGGTATACAATGAGCAGTTCTTC.

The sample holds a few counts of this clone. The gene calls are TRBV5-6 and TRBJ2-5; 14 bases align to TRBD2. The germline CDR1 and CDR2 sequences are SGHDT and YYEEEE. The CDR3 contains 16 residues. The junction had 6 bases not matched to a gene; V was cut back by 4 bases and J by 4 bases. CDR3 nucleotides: TGTGCCAGCAGCATGGGACTAGCGGGAGCGGGAGAGACCCAGTACTTC. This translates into CASSMGLAGAGETQYF.

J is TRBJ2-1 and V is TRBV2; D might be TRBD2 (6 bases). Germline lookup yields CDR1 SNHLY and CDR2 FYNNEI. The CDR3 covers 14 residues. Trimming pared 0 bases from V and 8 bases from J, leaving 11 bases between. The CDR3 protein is CASSEARGSDEQFF. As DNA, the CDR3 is TGTGCCAGCAGTGAAGCACGGGGGAGCGATGAGCAGTTCTTC.

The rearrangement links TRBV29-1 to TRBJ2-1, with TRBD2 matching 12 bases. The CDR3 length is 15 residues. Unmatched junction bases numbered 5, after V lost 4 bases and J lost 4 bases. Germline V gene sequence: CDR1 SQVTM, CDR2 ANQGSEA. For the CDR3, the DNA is TGCAGCGTTGTCTGGACTAGCGGGAAATACAATGAGCAGTTCTTC. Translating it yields CSVVWTSGKYNEQFF.

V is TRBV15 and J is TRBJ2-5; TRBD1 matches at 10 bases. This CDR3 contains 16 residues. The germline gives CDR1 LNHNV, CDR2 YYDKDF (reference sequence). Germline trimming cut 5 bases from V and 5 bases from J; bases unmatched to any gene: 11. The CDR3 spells CATSSAGTGEKETQYF. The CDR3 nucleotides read TGTGCCACCAGCTCCGCGGGGACAGGGGAGAAGGAGACCCAGTACTTC.

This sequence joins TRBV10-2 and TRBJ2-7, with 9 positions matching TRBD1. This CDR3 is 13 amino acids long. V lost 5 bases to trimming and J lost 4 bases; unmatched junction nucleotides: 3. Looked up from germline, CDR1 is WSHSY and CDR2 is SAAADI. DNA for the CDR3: TGCGCCAGCAGTAGCGACAGGGGGTACGAGCAGTACTTC. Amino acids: CASSSDRGYEQYF.

The CDR3 region has the DNA TGTGCCACCAGCAGAACAAGCGGGAGGGCCCAGGAGACCCAGTACTTC. Translated, it gives CATSRTSGRAQETQYF. The chain recombines TRBV15 with TRBJ2-5, with 10 bases matching TRBD2. The V gene's germline CDR1 is LNHNV and CDR2 YYDKDF (reference sequence). The CDR3 spans 16 residues. With V trimmed by 2 bases and J by 5 bases, 8 bases remained unmatched.

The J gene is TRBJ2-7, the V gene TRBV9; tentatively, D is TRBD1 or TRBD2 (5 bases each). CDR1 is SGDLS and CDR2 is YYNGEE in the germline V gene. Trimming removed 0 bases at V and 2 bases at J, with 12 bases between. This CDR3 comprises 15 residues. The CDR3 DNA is TGTGCCAGCAGCGTAGGGGGCAGGGAGACCTACGAGCAGTACTTC. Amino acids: CASSVGGRETYEQYF.

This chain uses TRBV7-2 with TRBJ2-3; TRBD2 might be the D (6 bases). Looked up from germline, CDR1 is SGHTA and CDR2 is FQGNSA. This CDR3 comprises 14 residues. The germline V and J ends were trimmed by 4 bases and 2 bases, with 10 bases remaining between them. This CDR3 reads CASSSQGLTDTQYF. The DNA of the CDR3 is TGTGCCAGCAGCTCCCAGGGACTCACAGATACGCAGTATTTT.

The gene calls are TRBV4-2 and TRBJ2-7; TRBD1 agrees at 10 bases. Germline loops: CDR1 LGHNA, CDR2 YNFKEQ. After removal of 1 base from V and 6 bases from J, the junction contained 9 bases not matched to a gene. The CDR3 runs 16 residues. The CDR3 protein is CASSQGNRDRGGEQYF. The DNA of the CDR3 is TGTGCCAGCAGCCAAGGAAACCGGGACAGGGGAGGCGAGCAGTACTTC.

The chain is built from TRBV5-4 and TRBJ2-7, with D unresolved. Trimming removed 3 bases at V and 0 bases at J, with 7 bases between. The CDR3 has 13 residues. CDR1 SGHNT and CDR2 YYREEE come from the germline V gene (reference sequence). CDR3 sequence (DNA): TGTGCCAGCAGCTACAGAGCCTCCTACGAGCAGTACTTC. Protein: CASSYRASYEQYF.

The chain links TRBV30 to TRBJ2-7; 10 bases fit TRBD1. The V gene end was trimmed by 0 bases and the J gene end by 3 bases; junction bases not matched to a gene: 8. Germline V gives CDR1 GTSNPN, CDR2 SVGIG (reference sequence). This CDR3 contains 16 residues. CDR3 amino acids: CAWSVGAGTGVYEQYF. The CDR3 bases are TGTGCCTGGAGTGTAGGCGCCGGGACAGGGGTCTACGAGCAGTACTTC.

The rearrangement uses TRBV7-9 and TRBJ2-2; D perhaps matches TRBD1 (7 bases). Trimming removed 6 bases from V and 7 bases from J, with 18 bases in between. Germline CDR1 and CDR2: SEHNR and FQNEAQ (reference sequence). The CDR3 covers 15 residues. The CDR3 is CASRAGGTPVGELFF. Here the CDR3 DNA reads TGTGCCAGCAGAGCAGGGGGGACGCCGGTCGGGGAGCTGTTTTTT.

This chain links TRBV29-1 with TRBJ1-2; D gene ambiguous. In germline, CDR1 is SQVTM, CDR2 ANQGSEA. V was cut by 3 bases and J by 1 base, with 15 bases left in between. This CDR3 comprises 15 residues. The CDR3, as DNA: TGCAGCGTTGACCGGTCGGCCAGTGTTAACTATGGCTACACCTTC. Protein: CSVDRSASVNYGYTF.

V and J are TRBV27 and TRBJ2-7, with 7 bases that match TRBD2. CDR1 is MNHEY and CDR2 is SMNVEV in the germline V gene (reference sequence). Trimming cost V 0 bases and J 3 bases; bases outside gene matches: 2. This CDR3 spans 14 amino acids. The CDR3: CASSLSSGHYEQYF. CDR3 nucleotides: TGTGCCAGCAGTTTATCTAGCGGGCACTACGAGCAGTACTTC.

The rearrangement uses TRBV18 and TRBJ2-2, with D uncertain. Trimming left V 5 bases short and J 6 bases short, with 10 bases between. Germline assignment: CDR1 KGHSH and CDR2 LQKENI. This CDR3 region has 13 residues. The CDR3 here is CASSGTLAGELFF. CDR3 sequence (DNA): TGTGCCAGCTCAGGCACCCTTGCCGGGGAGCTGTTTTTT.

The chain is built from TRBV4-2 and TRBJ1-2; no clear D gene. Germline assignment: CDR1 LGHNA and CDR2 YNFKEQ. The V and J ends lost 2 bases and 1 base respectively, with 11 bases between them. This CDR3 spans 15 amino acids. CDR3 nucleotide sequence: TGTGCCAGCAGCCAACCCCCGGGAGTTAACTATGGCTACACCTTC. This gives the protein CASSQPPGVNYGYTF.

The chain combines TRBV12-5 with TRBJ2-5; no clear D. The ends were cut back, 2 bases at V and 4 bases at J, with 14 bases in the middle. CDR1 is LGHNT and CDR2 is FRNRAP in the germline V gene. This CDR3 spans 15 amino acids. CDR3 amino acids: CASGLQSAIGETQYF. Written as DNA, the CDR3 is TGTGCTAGTGGTTTGCAATCAGCTATCGGAGAGACCCAGTACTTC.

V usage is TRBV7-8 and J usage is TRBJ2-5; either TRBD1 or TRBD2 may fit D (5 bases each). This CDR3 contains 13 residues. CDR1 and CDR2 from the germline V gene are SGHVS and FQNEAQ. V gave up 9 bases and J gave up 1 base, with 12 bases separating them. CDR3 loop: CASYLGTQETQYF. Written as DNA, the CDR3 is TGTGCCAGTTATTTGGGGACCCAAGAGACCCAGTACTTC.

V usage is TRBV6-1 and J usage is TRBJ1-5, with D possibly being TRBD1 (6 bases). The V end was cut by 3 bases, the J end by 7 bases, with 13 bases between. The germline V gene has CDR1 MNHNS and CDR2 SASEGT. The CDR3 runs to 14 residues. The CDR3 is CASSDRGPRQPQHF. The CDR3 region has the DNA TGTGCCAGCAGTGACAGGGGCCCACGGCAGCCCCAGCATTTT.

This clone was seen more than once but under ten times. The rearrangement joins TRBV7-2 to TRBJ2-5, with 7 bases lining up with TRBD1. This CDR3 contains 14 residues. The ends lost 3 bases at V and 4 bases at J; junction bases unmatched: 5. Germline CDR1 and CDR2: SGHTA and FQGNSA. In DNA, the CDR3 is TGTGCCAGCAGCTTGTCAGGGGGTCCAGAGACCCAGTACTTC. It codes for CASSLSGGPETQYF.

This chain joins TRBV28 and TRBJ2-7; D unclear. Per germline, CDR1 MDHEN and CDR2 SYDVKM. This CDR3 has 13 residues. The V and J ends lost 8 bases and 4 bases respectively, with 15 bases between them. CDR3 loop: CASCTDVPYEQYF. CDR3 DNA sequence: TGTGCCAGCTGCACAGACGTTCCTTACGAGCAGTACTTC.

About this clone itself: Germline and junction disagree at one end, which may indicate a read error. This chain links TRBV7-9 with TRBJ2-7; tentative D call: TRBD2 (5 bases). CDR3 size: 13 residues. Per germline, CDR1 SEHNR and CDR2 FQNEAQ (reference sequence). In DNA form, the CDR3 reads TGTGCCAGCAGCTTAGGCGTAGCCGGGGAGCGGTACTTC. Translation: CASSLGVAGERYF. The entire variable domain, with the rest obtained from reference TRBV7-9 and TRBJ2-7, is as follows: DTGVSQNPRHKITKRGQNVTFRCDPISEHNRLYWYRQTLGQGPEFLTYFQNEAQLEKSRLLSDRFSAERPKGSFSTLEIQRTEQGDSAMYLCASSLGVAGERYFGPGTRLTVT.

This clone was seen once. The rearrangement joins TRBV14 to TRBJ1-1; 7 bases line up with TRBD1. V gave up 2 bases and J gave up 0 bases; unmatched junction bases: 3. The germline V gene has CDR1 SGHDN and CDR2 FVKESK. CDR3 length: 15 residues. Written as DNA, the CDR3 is TGTGCCAGCAGCCAAAGGACAGGTCTGAACACTGAAGCTTTCTTT. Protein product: CASSQRTGLNTEAFF. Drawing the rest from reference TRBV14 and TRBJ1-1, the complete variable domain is EAGVTQFPSHSVIEKGQTVTLRCDPISGHDNLYWYRRVMGKEIKFLLHFVKESKQDESGMPNNRFLAERTGGTYSTLKVQPAELEDSGVYFCASSQRTGLNTEAFFGQGTRLTVV.

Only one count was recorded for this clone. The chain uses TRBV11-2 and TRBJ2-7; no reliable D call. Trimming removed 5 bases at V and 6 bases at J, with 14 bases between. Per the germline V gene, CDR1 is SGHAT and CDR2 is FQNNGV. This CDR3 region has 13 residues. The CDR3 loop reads CASSTNRGGEQYF. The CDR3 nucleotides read TGTGCCAGCAGCACAAACCGAGGTGGCGAGCAGTACTTC.

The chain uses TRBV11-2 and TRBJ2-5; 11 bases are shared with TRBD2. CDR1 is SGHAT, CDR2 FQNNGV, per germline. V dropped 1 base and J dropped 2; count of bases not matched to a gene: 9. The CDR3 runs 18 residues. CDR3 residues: CASSLGRVSGRVQETQYF. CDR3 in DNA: TGTGCCAGCAGCTTAGGGCGCGTTAGCGGGAGGGTACAAGAGACCCAGTACTTC. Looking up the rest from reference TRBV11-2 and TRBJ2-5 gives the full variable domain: EAGVAQSPRYKIIEKRQSVAFWCNPISGHATLYWYQQILGQGPKLLIQFQNNGVVDDSQLPKDRFSAERLKGVDSTLKIQPAKLEDSAVYLCASSLGRVSGRVQETQYFGPGTRLLVL.

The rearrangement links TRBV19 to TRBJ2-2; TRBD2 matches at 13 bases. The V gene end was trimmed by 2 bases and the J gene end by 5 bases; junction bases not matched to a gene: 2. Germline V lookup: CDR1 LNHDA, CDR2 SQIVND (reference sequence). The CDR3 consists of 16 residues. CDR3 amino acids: CASSIRLAGGTGELFF. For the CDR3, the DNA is TGTGCCAGTAGTATACGACTAGCGGGAGGAACCGGGGAGCTGTTTTTT.